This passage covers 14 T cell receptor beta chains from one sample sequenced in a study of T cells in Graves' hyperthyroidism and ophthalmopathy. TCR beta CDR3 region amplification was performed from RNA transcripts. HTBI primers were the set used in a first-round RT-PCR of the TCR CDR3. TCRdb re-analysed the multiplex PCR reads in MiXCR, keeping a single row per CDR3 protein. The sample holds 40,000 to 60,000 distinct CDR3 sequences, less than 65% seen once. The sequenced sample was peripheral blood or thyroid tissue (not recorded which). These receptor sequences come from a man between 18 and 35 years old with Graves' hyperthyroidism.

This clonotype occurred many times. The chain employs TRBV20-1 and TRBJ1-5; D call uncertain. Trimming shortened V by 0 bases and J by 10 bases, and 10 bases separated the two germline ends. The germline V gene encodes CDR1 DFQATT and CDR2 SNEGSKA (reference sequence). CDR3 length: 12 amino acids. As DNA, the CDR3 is TGCAGTGCTAGAGATCGGGGTGGCCCCCAGCATTTT. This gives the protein CSARDRGGPQHF.

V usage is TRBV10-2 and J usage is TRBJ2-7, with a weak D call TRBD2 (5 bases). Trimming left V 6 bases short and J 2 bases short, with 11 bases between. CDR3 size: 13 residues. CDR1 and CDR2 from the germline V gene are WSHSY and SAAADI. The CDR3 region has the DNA TGCGCCAGCAGCCACGTGGGAGCCTACGAGCAGTACTTC. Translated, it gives CASSHVGAYEQYF.

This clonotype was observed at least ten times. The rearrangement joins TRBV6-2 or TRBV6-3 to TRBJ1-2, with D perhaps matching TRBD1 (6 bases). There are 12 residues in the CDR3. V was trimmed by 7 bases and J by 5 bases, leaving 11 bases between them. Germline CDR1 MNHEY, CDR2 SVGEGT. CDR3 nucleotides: TGTGCCAGCAACAGGGTCGGTTATGGCTACACCTTC. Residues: CASNRVGYGYTF.

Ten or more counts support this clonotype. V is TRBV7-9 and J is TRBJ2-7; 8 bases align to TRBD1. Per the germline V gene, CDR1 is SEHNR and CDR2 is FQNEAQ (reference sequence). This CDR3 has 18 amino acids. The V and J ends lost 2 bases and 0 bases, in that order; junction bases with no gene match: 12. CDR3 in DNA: TGTGCCAGCAGCTTACCCCGAACCGGGACAGGTGGCTCCTACGAGCAGTACTTC. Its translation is CASSLPRTGTGGSYEQYF.

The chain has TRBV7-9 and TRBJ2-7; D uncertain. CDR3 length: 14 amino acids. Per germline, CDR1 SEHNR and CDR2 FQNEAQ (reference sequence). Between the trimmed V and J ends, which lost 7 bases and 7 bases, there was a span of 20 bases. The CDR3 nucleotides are TGTGCCAGCACCTACACTGTTCCATCTAGGGAGCAGTACTTC. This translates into CASTYTVPSREQYF.

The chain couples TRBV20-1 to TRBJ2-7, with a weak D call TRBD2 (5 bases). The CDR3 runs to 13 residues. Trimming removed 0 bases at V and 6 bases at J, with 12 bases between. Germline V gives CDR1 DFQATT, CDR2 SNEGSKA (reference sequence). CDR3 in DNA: TGCAGTGCTAGAGATTCCCTAGCAGCCGAGCAGTACTTC. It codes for CSARDSLAAEQYF.

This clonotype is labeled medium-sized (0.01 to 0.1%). Here the CDR3 DNA reads TGTGCCATAGCCGACAGTGGAGTTAATCAGCCCCAGCATTTT. This gives the protein CAIADSGVNQPQHF. The rearrangement uses TRBV10-3 and TRBJ1-5, with D possibly matching TRBD1 (5 bases). With 9 bases removed from V and 4 bases from J, the gap between germline ends came to 16 bases. CDR3 length: 14 residues. The V gene's germline CDR1 is ENHRY and CDR2 SYGVKD.

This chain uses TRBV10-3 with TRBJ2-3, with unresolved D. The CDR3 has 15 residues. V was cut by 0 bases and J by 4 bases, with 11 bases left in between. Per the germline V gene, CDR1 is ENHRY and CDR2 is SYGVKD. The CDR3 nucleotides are TGTGCCATCAGTGAGTCGTTAGGGTCTTCAGATACGCAGTATTTT. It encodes CAISESLGSSDTQYF.

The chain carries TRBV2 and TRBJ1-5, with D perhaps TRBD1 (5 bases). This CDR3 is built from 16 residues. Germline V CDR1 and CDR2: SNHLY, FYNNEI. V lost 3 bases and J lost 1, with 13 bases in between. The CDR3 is CASSDPGGGSNQPQHF. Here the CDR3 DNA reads TGTGCCAGCAGTGACCCCGGGGGGGGGAGCAATCAGCCCCAGCATTTT.

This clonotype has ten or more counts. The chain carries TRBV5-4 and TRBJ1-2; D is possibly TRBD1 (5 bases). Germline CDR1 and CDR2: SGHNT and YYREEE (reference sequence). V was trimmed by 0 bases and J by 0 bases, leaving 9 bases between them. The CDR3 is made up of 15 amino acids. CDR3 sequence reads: CASSLVGAPNYGYTF. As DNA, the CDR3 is TGTGCCAGCAGCTTGGTAGGGGCTCCTAACTATGGCTACACCTTC. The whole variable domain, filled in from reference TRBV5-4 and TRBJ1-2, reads ETGVTQSPTHLIKTRGQQVTLRCSSQSGHNTVSWYQQALGQGPQFIFQYYREEENGRGNFPPRFSGLQFPNYSSELNVNALELDDSALYLCASSLVGAPNYGYTFGSGTRLTVV.

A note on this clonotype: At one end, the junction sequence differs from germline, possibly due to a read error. This chain's CDR3 is CAGSAGRSSGNTIYF. The CDR3 DNA is TGTGCCGGCAGCGCGGGACGAAGCTCTGGAAACACCATATATTTT. V and J are TRBV9 and TRBJ1-3; TRBD1 is a possible D gene (5 bases). Germline lookup yields CDR1 SGDLS and CDR2 YYNGEE. The length of the CDR3 is 15 residues.

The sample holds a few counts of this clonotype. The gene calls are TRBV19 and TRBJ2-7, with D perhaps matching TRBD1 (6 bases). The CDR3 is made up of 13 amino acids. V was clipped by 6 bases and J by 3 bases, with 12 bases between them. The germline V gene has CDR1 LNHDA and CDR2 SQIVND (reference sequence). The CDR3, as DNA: TGTGCCAGTAGCCGAGGACAGTTCTACGAGCAGTACTTC. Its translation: CASSRGQFYEQYF.

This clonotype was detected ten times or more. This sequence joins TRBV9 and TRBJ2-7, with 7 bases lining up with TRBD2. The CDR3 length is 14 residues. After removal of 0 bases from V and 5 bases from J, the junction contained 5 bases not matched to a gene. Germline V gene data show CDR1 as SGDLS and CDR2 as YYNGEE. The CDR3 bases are TGTGCCAGCAGCGTAGAGCGGGATAGTAACGAGCAGTACTTC. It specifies CASSVERDSNEQYF.

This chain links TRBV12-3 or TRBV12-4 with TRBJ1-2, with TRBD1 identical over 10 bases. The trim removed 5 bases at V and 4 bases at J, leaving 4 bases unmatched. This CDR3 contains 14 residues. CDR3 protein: CASSDRGRRYGYTF. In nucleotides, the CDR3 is TGTGCCAGCAGTGACAGGGGGCGCCGCTATGGCTACACCTTC.